The 14 T cell receptor beta chains below were found in one sample sequenced in a study of cytomegalovirus exposure and HLA in healthy donors. Researchers ran the PCR with 60 Vbeta and 13 Jbeta primers. This table comes from immunoSEQ multiplex PCR, and its TCRdb copy is limited to in-frame clones, with some not included. The sample records some 110,000 clones, over 60% being singletons. The specimen was PBMCs. The receptors shown here come from a man aged 25-45 years in good health and CMV-seropositive.

This clone was detected a few times. The rearrangement joins TRBV10-3 to TRBJ1-1, with TRBD1 matching 11 bases. Germline CDR1 reads ENHRY; CDR2 reads SYGVKD. The CDR3 is 15 amino acids. Germline trimming cut 8 bases from V and 5 bases from J; bases unmatched to any gene: 10. The CDR3 sequence is CAIYPGQGAGTEAFF. The CDR3 coding sequence is TGTGCCATCTACCCCGGACAGGGGGCAGGGACTGAAGCTTTCTTT.

This chain connects TRBV27 to TRBJ2-1; TRBD2 matches at 10 bases. The V gene end was trimmed by 0 bases and the J gene end by 5 bases; junction bases not matched to a gene: 7. The CDR3 contains 17 residues. From germline, CDR1 is MNHEY and CDR2 SMNVEV (reference sequence). The DNA of the CDR3 is TGTGCCAGCAGTTTATCCCCAAGCGGGGGGGCCGACAATGAGCAGTTCTTC. This encodes CASSLSPSGGADNEQFF.

In its sample, this clone was seen once. The chain combines TRBV5-6 with TRBJ2-4; D remains ambiguous. The CDR3 totals 15 residues. With 4 bases removed from V and 0 bases from J, the gap between germline ends came to 11 bases. Germline lookup yields CDR1 SGHDT and CDR2 YYEEEE. The CDR3 loop reads CASSPPPLAKNIQYF. The CDR3 DNA reads as TGTGCCAGCAGCCCCCCCCCACTAGCCAAAAACATTCAGTACTTC.

The chain uses TRBV4-1 and TRBJ1-5; possible D gene TRBD1, 6 bases. This CDR3 is 14 amino acids long. Looked up from germline, CDR1 is MGHRA and CDR2 is YSYEKL. V was clipped by 3 bases and J by 4 bases, with 10 bases between them. The CDR3 DNA is TGCGCCAGCAGCCAGACCGGACAGAATCAGCCCCAGCATTTT. Its protein product is CASSQTGQNQPQHF.

CDR3 region: CAWKTRSSYEQYF. In nucleotides, the CDR3 is TGTGCCTGGAAGACGAGGAGCTCCTACGAGCAGTACTTC. The rearrangement joins TRBV30 to TRBJ2-5; D remains ambiguous. The DNA end favors TRBJ2-7, so the J call may be wrong. In germline, CDR1 is GTSNPN, CDR2 SVGIG (reference sequence). The CDR3 sequence is 13 residues long.

The chain employs TRBV11-2 and TRBJ2-3, with D hard to call. V was clipped by 5 bases and J by 10 bases, with 10 bases between them. This CDR3 is 11 amino acids long. CDR1 is SGHAT and CDR2 is FQNNGV in the germline V gene. CDR3 nucleotides: TGTGCCAGCAGCCTGTTGTATTCGCAGTATTTT. This sequence encodes CASSLLYSQYF.

The chain recombines TRBV10-3 with TRBJ2-5; 8 positions match TRBD2. This CDR3 has 16 residues. Germline values: CDR1 ENHRY, CDR2 SYGVKD. V was pared by 0 bases and J by 3 bases, with 6 bases of the junction left unmatched. As DNA, the CDR3 is TGTGCCATCAGTGAGTCGAAAGGCGGGGGGAAAGAGACCCAGTACTTC. Translated: CAISESKGGGKETQYF.

In DNA form, the CDR3 reads TGTGCCAGTAGTATACGCAGGGCAGCGGAAGCTTTCTTT. Translated, it gives CASSIRRAAEAFF. V usage is TRBV19 and J usage is TRBJ1-1; D may be TRBD1 (5 bases). The V and J ends lost 2 bases and 8 bases respectively, with 12 bases between them. The CDR3 is 13 amino acids. Germline CDR1 LNHDA, CDR2 SQIVND (reference sequence).

CDR3: CAWSLPLLAAAEKLFF. The CDR3 DNA sequence: TGTGCCTGGAGCCTACCCCTACTGGCGGCGGCTGAAAAACTGTTTTTT. The chain combines TRBV30 with TRBJ1-4; D is unclear. The germline V gene has CDR1 GTSNPN and CDR2 SVGIG (reference sequence). This CDR3 comprises 16 residues. Trimming cost V 3 bases and J 7 bases, with 21 bases left between them.

The rearrangement links TRBV7-3 to TRBJ2-1; D may be TRBD1 (5 bases). Germline V CDR1 and CDR2: SGHTA, FQGTGA. Trimming stripped 5 bases from V and 4 bases from J, with 9 bases between. The CDR3 extends over 13 amino acids. CDR3 coding DNA: TGTGCCAGCAGCCCGACAGCATACAATGAGCAGTTCTTC. Translating it yields CASSPTAYNEQFF.

Only a few counts were recorded for this clone. The rearrangement links TRBV21-1 to TRBJ2-6; no check of the table's D call, TRBD2, against the DNA was made. TRBV21-1 constitutes a pseudogene. The length of the CDR3 is 13 residues. Written as DNA, the CDR3 is TGTGCCCTGAGGTTTTCGGGGGCCAACGTCCTGACTTTC. This codes for CALRFSGANVLTF.

There are a few counts of this clone. The rearrangement joins TRBV28 to TRBJ1-1; TRBD1 matches 11 bases. The CDR3 is 18 amino acids. V gave up 5 bases and J gave up 2 bases; unmatched junction bases: 13. Per germline, CDR1 MDHEN and CDR2 SYDVKM. CDR3 in amino acids: CASSRGTGGYRFNTEAFF. CDR3 in DNA: TGTGCCAGCAGTCGCGGGACAGGGGGATACCGCTTTAACACTGAAGCTTTCTTT.

The chain links TRBV4-3 to TRBJ1-2; 7 bases match TRBD1. The ends lost 2 bases at V and 1 base at J; junction bases unmatched: 13. Germline V gene sequence: CDR1 LGHNA, CDR2 YSLEER. The CDR3 is 18 residues long. The CDR3 bases are TGCGCCAGCAGCCAACTAAGTTTCGGCCCAGGGGGTAACTATGGCTACACCTTC. It specifies CASSQLSFGPGGNYGYTF.

The V and J genes are TRBV28 and TRBJ1-3; D gene unclear. V lost 6 bases and J lost 0, with 15 bases in between. Germline lookup yields CDR1 MDHEN and CDR2 SYDVKM. The CDR3 is 16 residues long. The CDR3 DNA sequence: TGTGCCAGCAGGACGGGTCGCCGCGGCTCTGGAAACACCATATATTTT. Translated: CASRTGRRGSGNTIYF.